Below, 22 T cell receptor beta chains from the same sample are listed, as sequenced in a study of identical twins. TCRdb reprocessed the 5' RACE reads via MiXCR and lists one record per CDR3 protein. This sample has 350,000 to 500,000 distinct CDR3 sequences; approximately 18% occur once, and the top ten carry 12%. The sequenced sample was naive T cells sorted from blood. The source is a man aged 50 or older in good health.

The chain employs TRBV28 and TRBJ1-1; D unresolved. The CDR3 has 15 amino acids. The V gene's germline CDR1 is MDHEN and CDR2 SYDVKM. Trimming took off 5 bases at V and 0 bases at J, with 13 bases between the two ends. The CDR3 coding sequence is TGTGCCAGCAGTCGGGCCCGAAGGTTGAACACTGAAGCTTTCTTT. Translation: CASSRARRLNTEAFF.

This clonotype came up many times. CDR3 loop: CASSLGDRGVNEKLFF. The CDR3 coding sequence is TGCGCCAGCAGCTTGGGCGACAGGGGCGTGAATGAAAAACTGTTTTTT. The V gene is TRBV5-1, the J gene TRBJ1-4; 8 positions match TRBD1. The J segment lost 5 bases and the V segment lost 0 bases, leaving 6 bases of the junction unmatched. Germline V gene lookup returns CDR1 SGHRS and CDR2 YFSETQ. This CDR3 has 16 residues.

This clonotype has only a few counts. The chain links TRBV29-1 to TRBJ1-5; weak D call: TRBD1 (6 bases). The ends were cut back, 6 bases at V and 4 bases at J, with 16 bases in the middle. The CDR3 sequence is 14 residues long. The germline V gene encodes CDR1 SQVTM and CDR2 ANQGSEA. As DNA, the CDR3 is TGCAGCGTCATATTCCAGGGGTCGAATCAGCCCCAGCATTTT. It is translated as CSVIFQGSNQPQHF.

This clonotype was seen a few times. Germline and junction disagree at one end, which may indicate a read error. The chain has TRBV2 and TRBJ2-7, with a weak D call TRBD2 (6 bases). Germline values: CDR1 SNHLY, CDR2 FYNNEI. This CDR3 spans 11 amino acids. Written as DNA, the CDR3 is TGTGCCAGCATCCGGGACTCTTTGGCAGTCTTC. Its protein product is CASIRDSLAVF.

This clonotype was found many times. The V call is TRBV20-1, the J call TRBJ1-1; D unresolved. CDR1 is DFQATT and CDR2 is SNEGSKA in the germline V gene (reference sequence). The V gene lost 1 base and the J gene lost 0 bases, with 3 bases spanning the gap. This CDR3 spans 12 amino acids. The CDR3 sequence is CSARVVNTEAFF. DNA of the CDR3: TGCAGTGCTAGAGTCGTGAACACTGAAGCTTTCTTT.

This clonotype was picked up many times. This rearrangement joins TRBV6-2 or TRBV6-3 to TRBJ2-3; the match to TRBD2 covers 8 bases. CDR1 and CDR2 (germline): MNHEY, SVGEGT. The CDR3 is 16 residues long. The V and J ends lost 5 bases and 4 bases, in that order; junction bases with no gene match: 11. The CDR3 nucleotides read TGTGCCAGCAGTGGACTAGCTGAATTTATCGCAGATACGCAGTATTTT. It translates to CASSGLAEFIADTQYF.

This clonotype appeared many times. The chain combines TRBV12-3 or TRBV12-4 with TRBJ2-5; D uncertain. Trimming took 0 bases from V and 5 from J, leaving 22 bases between them. The CDR3 contains 18 residues. The CDR3 here is CASSLARGRSKAKETQYF. The CDR3, as DNA: TGTGCCAGCAGTTTAGCCCGTGGCAGGAGCAAGGCAAAGGAGACCCAGTACTTC.

The V call is TRBV28, the J call TRBJ2-7; a weak D match, TRBD2 (5 bases). This CDR3 spans 16 amino acids. CDR1 and CDR2 (germline): MDHEN, SYDVKM. V lost 5 bases to trimming and J lost 4 bases, with 21 bases between them. The chain's CDR3 is CASSPSGFREPYEQYF. For the CDR3, the DNA is TGTGCCAGCAGTCCCTCGGGCTTCCGGGAACCTTACGAGCAGTACTTC.

The V gene is TRBV5-5, the J gene TRBJ2-1, with TRBD2 matching over 7 bases. Trimming took 2 bases from V and 3 from J; bases not matched to a gene: 5. CDR3 size: 15 residues. Germline V lookup: CDR1 SGHKS, CDR2 YYEKEE (reference sequence). CDR3 coding DNA: TGTGCCAGCAGCTTCCAGCGGGACTACTACAATGAGCAGTTCTTC. Its translation is CASSFQRDYYNEQFF.

The chain carries TRBV12-3 or TRBV12-4 and TRBJ1-3, with unresolved D. V lost 6 bases and J lost 0, with 6 bases in between. The CDR3 has 13 amino acids. CDR3 DNA: TGTGCCAGCAGCCGTGGCTCTGGAAACACCATATATTTT. Encoded protein: CASSRGSGNTIYF.

This clonotype was detected only a few times. The rearrangement links TRBV5-1 to TRBJ2-1; 9 bases match TRBD1. This CDR3 contains 12 residues. J lost 15 bases, V lost 2 bases, and 6 bases had no gene match. The germline V gene has CDR1 SGHRS and CDR2 YFSETQ. CDR3 coding DNA: TGCGCCAGCAGCTTACAGGGGGCGGAAATGTTCTTC. As protein: CASSLQGAEMFF.

The chain joins TRBV7-9 to TRBJ1-2; weak D call: TRBD1 (5 bases). V lost 1 base to trimming and J lost 7 bases, with 7 bases between them. The CDR3 spans 12 residues. CDR1 SEHNR and CDR2 FQNEAQ come from the germline V gene (reference sequence). The chain's CDR3 is CASSLGGAGYTF. As DNA, the CDR3 is TGTGCCAGCAGCTTAGGAGGGGCTGGCTACACCTTC.

This clonotype has at least ten counts. The chain is built from TRBV20-1 and TRBJ2-3, with TRBD2 matching 9 bases. Per the germline V gene, CDR1 is DFQATT and CDR2 is SNEGSKA (reference sequence). The CDR3 loop spans 18 amino acids. Trimming at V came to 4 bases and at J to 5 bases, leaving 19 bases not matched to a gene. The CDR3 coding sequence is TGCAGTGCTATTGGAGGGTCACGTCCTAGCGGGATTTTAGATACGCAGTATTTT. Translation: CSAIGGSRPSGILDTQYF.

This clonotype occurred a few times. The rearrangement links TRBV12-3 or TRBV12-4 to TRBJ2-5; a possible D gene is TRBD1 (5 bases). Trimming took off 3 bases at V and 5 bases at J, with 10 bases between the two ends. CDR3 size: 13 residues. As DNA, the CDR3 is TGTGCCAGCAGTTTCAGGGTTAGGGAGACCCAGTACTTC. Amino acids: CASSFRVRETQYF.

This clonotype has only a few counts. The chain couples TRBV20-1 to TRBJ2-1; 9 nucleotides align to TRBD2. V dropped 5 bases and J dropped 9; count of bases not matched to a gene: 20. CDR3 length: 17 amino acids. Germline values: CDR1 DFQATT, CDR2 SNEGSKA (reference sequence). CDR3 bases: TGCAGTGCTCGCGCGCCTCCTTCTAGCGGGAAAAGGGTTGAGCAGTTCTTC. Amino acid sequence: CSARAPPSSGKRVEQFF.

The sample holds one count of this clonotype. The rearrangement links TRBV12-5 to TRBJ2-2; the D call may be TRBD1 or TRBD2 (5 bases each). Germline CDR1 reads LGHNT; CDR2 reads FRNRAP. Trimming removed 5 bases from V and 5 bases from J, with 9 bases in between. The CDR3 totals 13 residues. CDR3 protein: CASGLAGTGELFF. In DNA, the CDR3 is TGTGCTAGTGGTCTAGCAGGGACCGGGGAGCTGTTTTTT.

This clonotype has ten or more counts. The chain couples TRBV29-1 to TRBJ2-2; TRBD2 matches 14 bases. The CDR3 runs 14 residues. Germline loops: CDR1 SQVTM, CDR2 ANQGSEA. V was clipped by 6 bases and J by 4 bases; unmatched bases: 1. The CDR3 here is CSVGTSGSTGELFF. In DNA, the CDR3 is TGCAGCGTGGGGACTAGCGGGAGCACCGGGGAGCTGTTTTTT.

Only one count was recorded for this clonotype. A read error may be the cause here, since a much bigger clone is one base away. The rearrangement links TRBV5-1 to TRBJ2-7; 10 nucleotides match TRBD2. Looked up from germline, CDR1 is SGHRS and CDR2 is YFSETQ. The CDR3 contains 15 residues. J gave up 6 bases and V 4 bases, and 10 bases lay outside the gene matches. The CDR3 DNA follows: TGCGCCAGCAGCCCCTATACTAGCGGGGTACTCGAGCAGTACTTC. As protein: CASSPYTSGVLEQYF.

The rearrangement links TRBV5-4 to TRBJ2-4; possible D gene TRBD2, 5 bases. Germline-derived CDR1 and CDR2 are SGHNT and YYREEE (reference sequence). Trimming removed 0 bases at V and 4 bases at J, with 8 bases between. The CDR3 consists of 14 residues. DNA for the CDR3: TGTGCCAGCAGCTTGGGGAGAGGGAAAAACATTCAGTACTTC. This sequence encodes CASSLGRGKNIQYF.

This clonotype was seen a few times. V and J are TRBV15 and TRBJ2-1; D is unresolved. The germline gives CDR1 LNHNV, CDR2 YYDKDF (reference sequence). The CDR3 length is 13 residues. The V end lost 0 bases, the J end lost 7 bases, and 7 bases lay between the germline ends. CDR3 amino acids: CATSRDYANEQFF. The CDR3 DNA reads as TGTGCCACCAGCAGAGACTATGCGAATGAGCAGTTCTTC.

The chain employs TRBV3-1 and TRBJ2-7, with unresolved D. Germline CDR1 LGHDT, CDR2 YNNKEL (reference sequence). V gave up 0 bases and J gave up 0 bases, with 12 bases separating them. The CDR3 length is 16 residues. The CDR3 DNA follows: TGTGCCAGCAGCCAAGATGCGCCAGTCAGCTCCTACGAGCAGTACTTC. It yields the protein CASSQDAPVSSYEQYF.

The table lists this clonotype with a few counts. The J gene is TRBJ1-2, the V gene TRBV28, with 10 bases matching TRBD1. The J segment lost 8 bases and the V segment lost 6 bases, leaving 9 bases of the junction unmatched. The CDR3 has 14 residues. CDR1 is MDHEN and CDR2 is SYDVKM in the germline V gene. CDR3 residues: CASRPTGGPPGYTF. DNA of the CDR3: TGTGCCAGCAGGCCGACAGGGGGCCCTCCCGGCTACACCTTC.